This T cell receptor (beta chain) was sequenced for a study of T cell responses to AZD1222 COVID-19 vaccine. Repertoires were generated with immunoSEQ multiplex PCR, while TCRdb's copy carries only in-frame clones and drops some. The sample holds 120,000 or so clones, 65% to 90% seen once. Germline loops: CDR1 SGHNT, CDR2 YYREEE (reference sequence). Trimming stripped 4 bases from V and 5 bases from J, with 13 bases between. The CDR3 covers 13 residues. This sequence originates from an adult who received the AZD1222 COVID-19 vaccine. The sample here was peripheral blood, taken 28 days after the second AZD1222 dose. V and J are TRBV5-4 and TRBJ2-7; maybe TRBD2 (6 bases). CDR3 bases: TGTGCCAGCAGCCCCCGGGAGATCCACGAGCAGTACTTC. It yields the protein CASSPREIHEQYF.